This is a list of T cell receptor beta chains from one sample in a study of Ad26.COV2.S vaccination and SARS-CoV-2 variants. Generated by immunoSEQ multiplex PCR, the TCRdb table keeps only in-frame clones and is missing some. The sample includes fewer than 500,000 clones, around 91% of them seen just once. This material consisted of peripheral blood, taken in a trial of Ad26.COV2.S vaccine versus placebo. These receptors all come from a person aged 18-60 years who received the Ad26.COV2.S COVID-19 vaccine or a placebo. CDR3s include the opening cysteine and the closing phenylalanine or tryptophan. A D gene is named only where the DNA matches it firmly. Size tells how often a clone was seen (once, few, many) or the class of an expanded clone, and some rows leave it out.

>TRBV29-1|.|.|TRBJ2-3
TGCAGCGTTGAAGAGGGAGCGCAAGTAGGCCGAGATACGCAGTATTTT
CSVEEGAQVGRDTQYF
>TRBV2|.|.|TRBJ2-2
TGTGCCAGCAGTGAAAGGGGGATGAACACCGGGGAGCTGTTTTTT
CASSERGMNTGELFF
>TRBV24-1|TRBD1|.|TRBJ1-2
TGTGCCACTCTTGGACAGGGGGAAATTGGCTATGGCTACACCTTC
CATLGQGEIGYGYTF
>TRBV11-2|.|.|TRBJ1-1
TGTGCCAGCAGCTTATGGCAGGGGCACACTGAAGCTTTCTTT
CASSLWQGHTEAFF
>TRBV20-1|TRBD2|.|TRBJ2-5
TGCAGTGCTAGTCTAGCGGGAGGGGATTATGGGGAGACCCAGTACTTC
CSASLAGGDYGETQYF
>TRBV7-9|TRBD1|once|TRBJ2-3
TGTGCCAGCAGCTTAGAGGGGACAGGGGTCACAGATACGCAGTATTTT
CASSLEGTGVTDTQYF
>TRBV5-1|.|.|TRBJ2-3
TGCGCCAGCAGCTTGGCAGGGGTTTCAGATACGCAGTATTTT
CASSLAGVSDTQYF
>TRBV7-2|.|.|TRBJ2-2
TGTGCCAGCAGCTTACGGGGGAACGGGGAGCTGTTTTTT
CASSLRGNGELFF
>TRBV12-5|TRBD2|.|TRBJ2-2
TGTGCTAGTGGCTATAGCGGGTCCACCGGGGAGCTGTTTTTT
CASGYSGSTGELFF
>TRBV28|.|.|TRBJ2-6
TGTGCCAGCAGCCCCGACCTGGCATCGGCCAACGTCCTGACTTTC
CASSPDLASANVLTF
>TRBV19|.|.|TRBJ2-7
TGTGCCAGTAGTATGAGTCTGGGACGGGCCTACGAGCAGTACTTC
CASSMSLGRAYEQYF
>TRBV7-9|TRBD2|.|TRBJ2-1
TGTGCCAGCAGCCCGCGACTAGCGGGAGGTTTTGAGCAGTTCTTC
CASSPRLAGGFEQFF
>TRBV5-1|.|.|TRBJ1-3
TGCGCCAGCAGCTTGGCGGAGATCTCTGGAAACACCATATATTTT
CASSLAEISGNTIYF
>TRBV7-9|.|.|TRBJ2-2
TGTGCCAGCAGCTTGGGCGAGGGGGAACGGGCCGGGGAGCTGTTTTTT
CASSLGEGERAGELFF
>TRBV5-8|.|.|TRBJ2-3
TGTGCCAGCAGCTTGAGAGCTACAGACACAGATACGCAGTATTTT
CASSLRATDTDTQYF
>TRBV11-2|TRBD2|.|TRBJ2-7
TGTGCCAGCAGCTTAGTAGCGGGAGGTCGCTACGAGCAGTACTTC
CASSLVAGGRYEQYF
>TRBV15|.|few|TRBJ1-1
TGTGCCACCAAGACTAGACAGGCAATGAACACTGAAGCTTTCTTT
CATKTRQAMNTEAFF
>TRBV9|.|.|TRBJ2-6
TGTGCCAGCAGCGTAAGTACGGTCTCTGGGGCCAACGTCCTGACTTTC
CASSVSTVSGANVLTF
>TRBV15|.|.|TRBJ1-2
TGTGCCACCAGCAGAGAGGCAGGAGGCTATGGCTACACCTTC
CATSREAGGYGYTF
>TRBV19|.|.|TRBJ1-1
TGTGCCAGTAGTCGTGGGGAGTCGGGATTGAACACTGAAGCTTTCTTT
CASSRGESGLNTEAFF
>TRBV15|TRBD2|.|TRBJ2-1
TGTGCCACCAGCAGAGATCGTAGCGGGGTTGACAATGAGCAGTTCTTC
CATSRDRSGVDNEQFF
>TRBV7-8|TRBD2|.|TRBJ2-1
TGTGCCAGCAGCCTAGGACTAGCGCCTTACAATGAGCAGTTCTTC
CASSLGLAPYNEQFF
>TRBV7-6|TRBD1|.|TRBJ1-3
TGTGCCAGCAGCTTAGGACAGGGGTTACATGGAAACACCATATATTTT
CASSLGQGLHGNTIYF
>TRBV6-4|.|.|TRBJ2-1
TGTGCCAGCAGTGAGTCCCAGTGGGAGCTTTACAATGAGCAGTTCTTC
CASSESQWELYNEQFF
>TRBV6-1|.|.|TRBJ2-2
TGTGCCAGCAGTGAAGCAGCAATCCTGAGGGCCGGGGAGCTGTTTTTT
CASSEAAILRAGELFF
>TRBV5-4|.|.|TRBJ2-7
TGTGCCAGCAGCCTAGGTCTCCTTCCCCCCTCCTACGAGCAGTACTTC
CASSLGLLPPSYEQYF
>TRBV6-5|TRBD2|.|TRBJ2-5
TGTGCCAGCAGAAGACTAGCGGGAGGTCTTGAGACCCAGTACTTC
CASRRLAGGLETQYF
>TRBV7-8|.|.|TRBJ2-7
TGTGCCAGCAGCTTCGGGGGGCCTTACGAGCAGTACTTC
CASSFGGPYEQYF
>TRBV27|.|once|TRBJ2-7
TGTGCCAGCAGTTTACCCCTCACGGGCGAGCAGTACTTC
CASSLPLTGEQYF
>TRBV9|.|.|TRBJ2-2
TGTGCCAGCAGCGTAGCGGGAGCTAACACCGGGGAGCTGTTTTTT
CASSVAGANTGELFF
>TRBV29-1|TRBD1|.|TRBJ2-7
TGCAGCGTAACCCCGGGACAGGGATCCGAGCAGTACTTC
CSVTPGQGSEQYF
>TRBV6-2/TRBV6-3|.|.|TRBJ1-5
TGTGCCAGCAGTTACTCTGCAGACAATCAGCCCCAGCATTTT
CASSYSADNQPQHF
>TRBV10-3|.|.|TRBJ1-5
TGTGCCACCGCCGAGTATAGCAATCAGCCCCAGCATTTT
CATAEYSNQPQHF
>TRBV11-1|.|few|TRBJ2-7
TGTGCCAGCAGCTTAGGGCAAACCTACGAGCAGTACTTC
CASSLGQTYEQYF
>TRBV7-9|.|once|TRBJ2-3
TGTGCCAGCAGCCTTGATTCCGCTAGCACAGATACGCAGTATTTT
CASSLDSASTDTQYF
>TRBV20-1|.|.|TRBJ2-1
TGCAGTGCTAGTGTGATAGTAGGGAATGAGCAGTTCTTC
CSASVIVGNEQFF
>TRBV28|.|few|TRBJ1-5
TGTGCCAGCAGCCCCGATTCGGGCTATCAGCCCCAGCATTTT
CASSPDSGYQPQHF
>TRBV28|.|.|TRBJ2-5
TGTGCCAGCAGTCCCCCTGTTGTAGCTCACCAAGAGACCCAGTACTTC
CASSPPVVAHQETQYF
>TRBV19|.|.|TRBJ1-2
TGTGCCAGTACCCCCGCGGGCCCGTTACGGTATGGCTACACCTTC
CASTPAGPLRYGYTF
>TRBV7-9|TRBD1|.|TRBJ2-1
TGTGCCAGCAGCTTAGTACTCTCGGCAGGGGGCTTTGAAAATGAGCAGTTCTTC
CASSLVLSAGGFENEQFF
>TRBV20-1|.|.|TRBJ1-5
TGCAGTGCTAGTAGGGCAGAGTCGGGCAATCAGCCCCAGCATTTT
CSASRAESGNQPQHF
>TRBV14|TRBD2|.|TRBJ2-7
TGTGCCAGCAGCCAAGGGACCGTTGGGACTAGATTATCCTACGAGCAGTACTTC
CASSQGTVGTRLSYEQYF
>TRBV6-4|.|.|TRBJ2-1
TGTGCCAGCCGATTTATAGGAGGAAAATCCCATGAGCAGTTCTTC
CASRFIGGKSHEQFF
>TRBV2|TRBD1|.|TRBJ2-6
TGTGCCAGCAGCTCCGACAGGGCTGGGGCCAACGTCCTGACTTTC
CASSSDRAGANVLTF
>TRBV2|.|.|TRBJ1-5
TGTGCCAGTAATAAAGACGCCGGAACAGCTGTGGGGCCCCAGCATTTT
CASNKDAGTAVGPQHF
>TRBV19|TRBD2|.|TRBJ2-1
TGTGCCAGTAGTCCATCGGGACTAGCGGGAGTCCGGTCCTACAATGAGCAGTTCTTC
CASSPSGLAGVRSYNEQFF
>TRBV7-9|.|.|TRBJ2-7
TGTGCCAGCAGCTTAGTTGTGGGGACGTCCAGGGGTTCCTACGAGCAGTACTTC
CASSLVVGTSRGSYEQYF
>TRBV5-1|.|.|TRBJ2-5
TGCGCCAGCAGCTTGCGTCGAGAGACCCAGTACTTC
CASSLRRETQYF
>TRBV14|.|.|TRBJ2-7
TGTGCCAGCAGCCATAGGCAGGGAGTCTTCGAGCAGTACTTC
CASSHRQGVFEQYF
>TRBV21-1|.|.|TRBJ2-7
TGTGCCAGCAGCAAATTCCTAGCGGGAGTCCCAATTCATGAGCAGTACTTC
CASSKFLAGVPIHEQYF
>TRBV28|.|.|TRBJ2-7
TGTGCCAGCCGTGGGGGGGCGGCCTACGAGCAGTACTTC
CASRGGAAYEQYF
>TRBV9|.|.|TRBJ2-6
TGTGCCAGCAGCCCCCAAGGTTTATCGGGGGCCAACGTCCTGACTTTC
CASSPQGLSGANVLTF
>TRBV20-1|.|.|TRBJ2-7
TGCAGTGCTAGTTACGTAGTTCCGCACGAGCAGTACTTC
CSASYVVPHEQYF
>TRBV2|TRBD1|.|TRBJ2-7
TGTGCCAGCAGTGACCCTCGACAGGGGGTAAACGAGCAGTACTTC
CASSDPRQGVNEQYF
>TRBV5-1|.|.|TRBJ2-3
TGCGCCAGCAGCTTGAGGGCAGGGAACACAGATACGCAGTATTTT
CASSLRAGNTDTQYF
>TRBV4-2|.|.|TRBJ1-2
TGTGCCAGCAGCCAAGTTGGAGAGAACTATGGCTACACCTTC
CASSQVGENYGYTF
>TRBV7-8|.|.|TRBJ2-2
TGTGCCAGCACCGAAAGGACTGTCACCGGGGAGCTGTTTTTT
CASTERTVTGELFF
>TRBV5-6|.|.|TRBJ1-4
TGTGCCAGCAGCCTTAGGGGTATGACTAATGAAAAACTGTTTTTT
CASSLRGMTNEKLFF
>TRBV2|TRBD2|.|TRBJ2-1
TGTGCCAGCCAGACTAGCGGGAGACGGAATGAGCAGTTCTTC
CASQTSGRRNEQFF
>TRBV7-9|.|once|TRBJ1-6
TGTGCCAGCAGCTTAGGGCGTACACAGAATTCACCCCTCCACTTT
CASSLGRTQNSPLHF